The T cell receptor beta chain described here comes from a study of blood T cell repertoires in COVID-19. Study at large: T cells, B-cell-depleted T cells, or PBMCs provided the cDNA or gDNA that served as material.

Per the study methods: Nucleated cell number was recorded as an estimate derived from reference gene primer amplification. The data were produced by immunoSEQ multiplex PCR, yet TCRdb's version contains in-frame clones alone and is incomplete. V, J and clone size are taken as reported in that table, and D and trimming were inferred from the DNA itself. This sample has under 200,000 clones, with roughly 84% found just once. Patients at the Seattle site were enrolled during active infection and followed longitudinally. Trimming at V came to 8 bases and at J to 0 bases, leaving 7 bases not matched to a gene. This CDR3 has 17 residues. In germline, CDR1 is LGHDT, CDR2 YNNKEL (reference sequence).

Sequenced input: peripheral blood. This receptor was taken from a woman in her 70s with COVID-19, enrolled during active disease. The chain carries TRBV3-1 (or the pseudogene TRBV3-2) and TRBJ2-6; 10 nucleotides agree with TRBD2. CDR3 nucleotide sequence: TGTGCCAGCTCCCTAGGGACTAGCGTCTCTGGGGCCAACGTCCTGACTTTC. Translated: CASSLGTSVSGANVLTF.